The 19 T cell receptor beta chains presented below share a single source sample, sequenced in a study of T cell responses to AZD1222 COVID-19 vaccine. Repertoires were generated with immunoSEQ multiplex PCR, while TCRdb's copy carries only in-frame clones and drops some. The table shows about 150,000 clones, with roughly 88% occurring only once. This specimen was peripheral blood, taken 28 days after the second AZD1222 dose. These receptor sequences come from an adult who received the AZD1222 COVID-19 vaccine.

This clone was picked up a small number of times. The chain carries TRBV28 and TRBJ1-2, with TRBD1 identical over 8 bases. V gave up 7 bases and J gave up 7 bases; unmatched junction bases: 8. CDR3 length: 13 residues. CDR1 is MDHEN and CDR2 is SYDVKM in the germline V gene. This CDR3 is CASTSQGAAGYTF. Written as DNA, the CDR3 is TGTGCCAGCACCAGCCAGGGGGCGGCTGGCTACACCTTC.

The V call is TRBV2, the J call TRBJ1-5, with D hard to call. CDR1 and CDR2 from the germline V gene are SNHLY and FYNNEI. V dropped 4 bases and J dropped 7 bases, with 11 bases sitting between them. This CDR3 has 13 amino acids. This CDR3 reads CASSVQTYQPQHF. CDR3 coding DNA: TGTGCCAGCAGTGTACAGACCTACCAGCCCCAGCATTTT.

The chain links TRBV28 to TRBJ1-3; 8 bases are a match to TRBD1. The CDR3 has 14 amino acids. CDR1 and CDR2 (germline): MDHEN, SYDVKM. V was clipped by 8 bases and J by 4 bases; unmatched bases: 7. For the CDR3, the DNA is TGTGCCAGCCGGGGACAGGCTGCGGGAAACACCATATATTTT. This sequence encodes CASRGQAAGNTIYF.

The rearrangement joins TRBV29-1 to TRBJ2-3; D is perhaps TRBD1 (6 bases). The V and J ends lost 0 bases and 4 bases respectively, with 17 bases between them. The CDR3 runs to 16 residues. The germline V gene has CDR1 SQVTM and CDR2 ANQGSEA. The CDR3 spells CSVEEGTGPLPDTQYF. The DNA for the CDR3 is TGCAGCGTTGAAGAAGGTACAGGGCCCCTCCCAGATACGCAGTATTTT.

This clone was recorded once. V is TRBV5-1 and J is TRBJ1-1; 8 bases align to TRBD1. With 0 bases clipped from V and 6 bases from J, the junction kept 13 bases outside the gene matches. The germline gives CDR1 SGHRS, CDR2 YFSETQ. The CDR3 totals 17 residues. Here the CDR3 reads CASSLAQGARSFAEAFF. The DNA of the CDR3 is TGCGCCAGCAGCTTGGCCCAGGGGGCGAGGTCGTTCGCTGAAGCTTTCTTT.

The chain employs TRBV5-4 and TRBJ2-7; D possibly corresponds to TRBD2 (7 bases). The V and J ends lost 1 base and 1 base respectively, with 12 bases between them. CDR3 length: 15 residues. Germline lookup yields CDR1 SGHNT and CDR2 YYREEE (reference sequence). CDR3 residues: CASSLSQGGSYEQYF. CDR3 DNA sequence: TGTGCCAGCAGCTTGTCACAGGGAGGGTCCTACGAGCAGTACTTC.

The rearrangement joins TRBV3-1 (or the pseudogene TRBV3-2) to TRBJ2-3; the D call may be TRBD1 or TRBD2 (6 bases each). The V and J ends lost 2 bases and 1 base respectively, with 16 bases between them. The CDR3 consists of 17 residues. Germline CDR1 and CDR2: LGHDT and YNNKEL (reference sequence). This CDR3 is CASSQFTGAGGTDTQYF. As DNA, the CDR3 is TGTGCCAGCAGCCAATTTACGGGGGCCGGTGGCACAGATACGCAGTATTTT.

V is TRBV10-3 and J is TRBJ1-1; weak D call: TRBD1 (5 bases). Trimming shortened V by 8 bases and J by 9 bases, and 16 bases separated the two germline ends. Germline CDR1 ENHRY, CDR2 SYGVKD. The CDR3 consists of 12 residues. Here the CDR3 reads CAIQGSATQAFF. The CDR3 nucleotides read TGTGCCATCCAGGGTTCGGCGACCCAAGCTTTCTTT.

The chain's CDR3 is CASSPLAGVASYEQYF. The CDR3 DNA is TGTGCCAGCAGTCCCTTAGCGGGAGTAGCATCCTACGAGCAGTACTTC. V usage is TRBV6-6 and J usage is TRBJ2-7; 9 nucleotides align to TRBD2. The CDR3 covers 16 residues. The germline gives CDR1 MNHNY, CDR2 SVGAGI (reference sequence). Trimming at V came to 5 bases and at J to 1 base, leaving 9 bases not matched to a gene.

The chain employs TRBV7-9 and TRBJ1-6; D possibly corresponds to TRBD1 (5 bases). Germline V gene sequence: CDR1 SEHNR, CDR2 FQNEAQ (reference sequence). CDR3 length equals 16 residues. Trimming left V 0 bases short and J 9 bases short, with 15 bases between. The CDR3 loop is CASSLAGTQRGSPLHF. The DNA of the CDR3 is TGTGCCAGCAGCTTAGCTGGGACCCAACGCGGTTCACCCCTCCACTTT.

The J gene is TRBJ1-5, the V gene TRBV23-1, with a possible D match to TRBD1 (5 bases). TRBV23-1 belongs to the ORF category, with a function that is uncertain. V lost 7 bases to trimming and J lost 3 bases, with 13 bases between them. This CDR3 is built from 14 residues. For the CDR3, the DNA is TGCGCCAGCACCCGAGGGGAAACCAATCAGCCCCAGCATTTT. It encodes CASTRGETNQPQHF.

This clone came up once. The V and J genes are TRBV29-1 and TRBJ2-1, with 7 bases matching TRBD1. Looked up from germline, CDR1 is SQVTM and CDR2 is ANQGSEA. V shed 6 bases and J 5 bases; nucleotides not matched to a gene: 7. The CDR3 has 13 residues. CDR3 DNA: TGCAGCGTCGAGATACAGGGGAACAATGAGCAGTTCTTC. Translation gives CSVEIQGNNEQFF.

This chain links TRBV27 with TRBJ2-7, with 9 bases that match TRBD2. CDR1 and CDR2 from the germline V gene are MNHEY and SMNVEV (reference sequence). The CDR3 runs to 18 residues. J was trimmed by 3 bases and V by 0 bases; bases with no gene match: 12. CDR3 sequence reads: CASSLSGPGLAGLYEQYF. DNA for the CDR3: TGTGCCAGCAGTTTATCGGGCCCGGGGCTAGCGGGACTCTACGAGCAGTACTTC.

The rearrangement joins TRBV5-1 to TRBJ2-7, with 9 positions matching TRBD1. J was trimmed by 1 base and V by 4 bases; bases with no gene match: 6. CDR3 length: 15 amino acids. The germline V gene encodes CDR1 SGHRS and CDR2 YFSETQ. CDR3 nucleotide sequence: TGCGCCAGCAGCACAGGGACAGGGCCATCCTACGAGCAGTACTTC. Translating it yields CASSTGTGPSYEQYF.

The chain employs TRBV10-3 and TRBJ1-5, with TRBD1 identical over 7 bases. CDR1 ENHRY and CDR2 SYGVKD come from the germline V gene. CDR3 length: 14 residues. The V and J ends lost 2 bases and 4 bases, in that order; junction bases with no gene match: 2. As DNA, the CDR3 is TGTGCCATCAGTGAGGGGGGACAGAATCAGCCCCAGCATTTT. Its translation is CAISEGGQNQPQHF.

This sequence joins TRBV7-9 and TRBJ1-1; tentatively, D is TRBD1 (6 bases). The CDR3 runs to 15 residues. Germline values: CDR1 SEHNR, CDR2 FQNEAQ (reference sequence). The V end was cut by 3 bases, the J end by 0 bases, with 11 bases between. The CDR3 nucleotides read TGTGCCAGCAGCTTCGGCAGGGGAGTGAACACTGAAGCTTTCTTT. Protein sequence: CASSFGRGVNTEAFF. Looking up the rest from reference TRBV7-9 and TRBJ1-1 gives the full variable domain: DTGVSQNPRHKITKRGQNVTFRCDPISEHNRLYWYRQTLGQGPEFLTYFQNEAQLEKSRLLSDRFSAERPKGSFSTLEIQRTEQGDSAMYLCASSFGRGVNTEAFFGQGTRLTVV.

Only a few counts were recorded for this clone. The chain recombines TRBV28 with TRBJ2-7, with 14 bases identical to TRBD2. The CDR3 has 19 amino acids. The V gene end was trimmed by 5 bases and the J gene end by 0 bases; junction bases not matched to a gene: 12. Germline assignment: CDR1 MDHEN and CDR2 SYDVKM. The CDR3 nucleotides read TGTGCCAGCAGTACCAACCTTGGGACTAGCGGGAGTGGCTCCTACGAGCAGTACTTC. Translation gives CASSTNLGTSGSGSYEQYF.

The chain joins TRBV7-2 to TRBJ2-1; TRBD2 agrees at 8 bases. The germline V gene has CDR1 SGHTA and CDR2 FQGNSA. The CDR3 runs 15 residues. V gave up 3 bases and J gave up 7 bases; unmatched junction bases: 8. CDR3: CASSFQRETSNEQFF. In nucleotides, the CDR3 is TGTGCCAGCAGCTTCCAGCGGGAGACCTCAAATGAGCAGTTCTTC.

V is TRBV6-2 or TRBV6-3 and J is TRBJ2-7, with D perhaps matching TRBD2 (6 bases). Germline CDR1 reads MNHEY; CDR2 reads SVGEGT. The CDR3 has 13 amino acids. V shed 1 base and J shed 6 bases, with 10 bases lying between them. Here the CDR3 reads CASSYLGGPEQYF. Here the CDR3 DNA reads TGTGCCAGCAGTTACTTGGGAGGCCCCGAGCAGTACTTC.